This T cell receptor (beta chain) was documented in a study of blood T cell repertoires in COVID-19. The J segment lost 5 bases and the V segment lost 5 bases, leaving 5 bases of the junction unmatched. Germline V gives CDR1 SGHKS, CDR2 YYEKEE (reference sequence). The CDR3 is 14 residues long. Ages ranged from roughly 18 to 100 years, with residence in under 25 US areas. Cohort placement rested on clinical history that participants reported themselves. TCRdb's table, derived via immunoSEQ multiplex PCR, lists solely in-frame clones and lacks some. The data show fewer than 450,000 clones, roughly 88% seen once.

This clonotype originated in a woman aged 40 to 50 with acute COVID-19. The chain links TRBV5-5 to TRBJ2-5, with TRBD2 matching over 11 bases. Sequences were obtained from PBMCs or T cells enriched from blood (not recorded which). The CDR3 protein is CASRSTSGVETQYF. In nucleotides, the CDR3 is TGTGCCAGCAGATCGACTAGCGGGGTGGAGACCCAGTACTTC.